The rows below give T cell receptor beta chains drawn from one sample of a study of blood T cell repertoires in COVID-19. The repertoire was sequenced with immunoSEQ multiplex PCR; TCRdb's copy has only in-frame clones and lacks some. The sample includes some 250,000 clones, about nine tenths of them seen just once. The specimen sequenced was peripheral blood. The source of these receptors is a man aged 55 to 69 with acute or convalescent COVID-19. The CDR3 runs from the conserved cysteine through the conserved F or W. Not every row has a clone size; where given, it reads once, few, many or a size class.

clone_size: .
v_call: TRBV28
cdr3_aa: CASRPPGEGYEQYF

clone_size: .
v_call: TRBV15
cdr3_aa: CATSRDPGTSYEQFF

clone_size: .
v_call: TRBV5-1
cdr3_aa: CASSLALDRVDGYTF

clone_size: .
v_call: TRBV28
cdr3_aa: CASSPPGQFYEQYF

clone_size: .
v_call: TRBV7-9
cdr3_aa: CASSFRLAGGNEQFF

clone_size: .
v_call: TRBV7-9
cdr3_aa: CASSLNSGYGYTF

clone_size: .
v_call: TRBV7-9
cdr3_aa: CASSYSYSNQPQHF

clone_size: .
v_call: TRBV30
cdr3_aa: CAWSGGQPNQPQHF

clone_size: .
v_call: TRBV20-1
cdr3_aa: CSAHWNTEAFF

clone_size: .
v_call: TRBV6-5
cdr3_aa: CASPAFPGAYEQYF

clone_size: .
v_call: TRBV27
cdr3_aa: CASSSPRAAGGPRDTQYF

clone_size: .
v_call: TRBV11-3
cdr3_aa: CASSLRFPSGSSWSYEQYF

clone_size: once
v_call: TRBV3-1/TRBV3-2
cdr3_aa: CASSQNRGRGGYTF

clone_size: .
v_call: TRBV14
cdr3_aa: CASSQARTSGRNNEQFF

clone_size: .
v_call: TRBV5-8
cdr3_aa: CASSFSVGIGNQPQHF

clone_size: .
v_call: TRBV11-2
cdr3_aa: CASSPRTGGTDEQYF

clone_size: .
v_call: TRBV11-3
cdr3_aa: CASSPWASGDGELFF

clone_size: .
v_call: TRBV7-6
cdr3_aa: CASSLSGSGNTIYF

clone_size: .
v_call: TRBV5-6
cdr3_aa: CASSTLRQALGSPLHF

clone_size: .
v_call: TRBV5-8
cdr3_aa: CASSLVGGVGNQPQHF

clone_size: few
v_call: TRBV24-1
cdr3_aa: CATSDRTGTSGASGTDTQYF

clone_size: once
v_call: TRBV7-9
cdr3_aa: CASSLGGPGGNIQYF

clone_size: .
v_call: TRBV5-8
cdr3_aa: CASSQRGYSNQPQHF

clone_size: .
v_call: TRBV5-4
cdr3_aa: CASSAGTGEGNTIYF

clone_size: .
v_call: TRBV7-9
cdr3_aa: CASSLSGRGEGYEQYF

clone_size: .
v_call: TRBV6-5
cdr3_aa: CASSRTGENTEAFF

clone_size: .
v_call: TRBV6-5
cdr3_aa: CASRRQGGTGELFF

clone_size: .
v_call: TRBV6-4
cdr3_aa: CASSNQREVQETQYF

clone_size: .
v_call: TRBV9
cdr3_aa: CASSVVAGGPGTGELFF

clone_size: once
v_call: TRBV19
cdr3_aa: CASTSSAGGASNQPQHF

clone_size: .
v_call: TRBV28
cdr3_aa: CASKDVGVTDTQYF

clone_size: .
v_call: TRBV7-9
cdr3_aa: CASSLVAAGVTDTQYF

clone_size: .
v_call: TRBV12-5
cdr3_aa: CASSRGNTEAFF